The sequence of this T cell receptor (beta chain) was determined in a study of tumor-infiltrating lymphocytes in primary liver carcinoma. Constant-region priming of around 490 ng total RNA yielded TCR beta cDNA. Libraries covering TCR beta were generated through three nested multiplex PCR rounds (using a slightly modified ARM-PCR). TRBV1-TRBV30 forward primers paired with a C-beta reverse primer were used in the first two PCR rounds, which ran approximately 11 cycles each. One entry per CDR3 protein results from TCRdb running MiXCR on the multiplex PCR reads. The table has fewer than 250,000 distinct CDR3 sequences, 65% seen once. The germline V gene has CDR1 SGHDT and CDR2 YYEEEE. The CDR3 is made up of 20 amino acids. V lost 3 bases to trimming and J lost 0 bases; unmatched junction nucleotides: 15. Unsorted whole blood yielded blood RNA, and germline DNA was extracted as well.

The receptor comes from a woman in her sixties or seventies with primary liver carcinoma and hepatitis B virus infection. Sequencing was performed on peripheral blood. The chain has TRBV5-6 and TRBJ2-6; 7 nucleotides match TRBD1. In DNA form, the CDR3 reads TGTGCCAGCAGCTCTACACAGGGGCTAGGAAAAACCTCTGGGGCCAACGTCCTGACTTTC. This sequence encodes CASSSTQGLGKTSGANVLTF. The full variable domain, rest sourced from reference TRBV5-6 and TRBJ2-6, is DAGVTQSPTHLIKTRGQQVTLRCSPKSGHDTVSWYQQALGQGPQFIFQYYEEEERQRGNFPDRFSGHQFPNYSSELNVNALLLGDSALYLCASSSTQGLGKTSGANVLTFGAGSRLTVL.